The sequence of this T cell receptor (beta chain) was determined in a study of blood T cells in healthy people across ages. Findings of the study overall: Estimates drawn from one million T cells were deemed to understate diversity. Relative to aged donors, long-lived donors carried more naive CD4+ cells and displayed higher diversity.

Germline assignment: CDR1 LGHNA and CDR2 YNFKEQ. V shed 0 bases and J shed 1 base, with 15 bases lying between them. The CDR3 totals 17 residues. For the second PCR, which ran for about 7 to 11 cycles, a sample-barcoded 5' primer and a J-beta primer mix were used. TCRdb re-called the 5' RACE reads with MiXCR, one entry per CDR3 protein. The sample comprises 650,000 or so distinct CDR3 sequences, 52% of which are singletons, and roughly 13% rests with the top ten. For this clonotype: The antigen remains undetermined.

For every donor, a draw yielded 8.5 to 10 milliliters of peripheral blood. Sequenced material: blood. The receptor was derived from a woman of 80 years or more in good health. The chain joins TRBV4-2 to TRBJ2-5; D is possibly TRBD1 or TRBD2 (5 bases each). The CDR3 sequence: CASSQDSGTGIQETQYF. DNA for the CDR3: TGTGCCAGCAGCCAAGATTCAGGGACGGGGATCCAAGAGACCCAGTACTTC.